These T cell receptor beta chains were read from a single sample in a study of low-dose radiotherapy and immunotherapy resistance in tumors. Via MiXCR, TCRdb re-called the reads, giving one row per CDR3 protein. The sample has approximately 47,000 distinct CDR3 sequences, around 11% seen once; the top ten hold roughly 6.2%. This material consisted of PBMCs, taken before treatment. These receptors were collected from a female donor with ovarian cancer. Both conserved end residues are part of each CDR3. The D gene is left open where the match is weak. Clone size is not always given. Where it is, it says once, few, many or a class for expanded clones.

v_gene	j_gene	abundance	d_gene	CDR3nt	CDR3aa
TRBV5-5	TRBJ2-7	.	.	TGTGCCAGCAGCTTTGGTGGGGGCATAAGCGAGCAGTACTTC	CASSFGGGISEQYF
TRBV19	TRBJ1-5	many	.	TGTGCCAGTAGTATAAGGTCGCCGAGTAGCAATCAGCCCCAGCATTTT	CASSIRSPSSNQPQHF
TRBV12-3/TRBV12-4	TRBJ2-3	many	TRBD1	TGTGCCAGCAGTCAGGGGGCGGTGGGGGATACGCAGTATTTT	CASSQGAVGDTQYF
TRBV11-2	TRBJ2-7	many	TRBD2	TGTGCCAGCAGTTTCATAGCGGGGTCCTACGAGCAGTACTTC	CASSFIAGSYEQYF
TRBV5-6	TRBJ1-5	many	.	TGTGCCAGCAGCTTGGGTGGGGGCAATCAGCCCCAGCATTTT	CASSLGGGNQPQHF
TRBV12-3/TRBV12-4	TRBJ1-6	many	.	TGTGCCAGCAGTTTGGCCAGGGCTAATTCACCCCTCCACTTT	CASSLARANSPLHF
TRBV30	TRBJ2-3	many	TRBD2	TGTGCCTGGAGCCTCCGACTAGCGGGGAACACAGATACGCAGTATTTT	CAWSLRLAGNTDTQYF
TRBV28	TRBJ2-2	.	TRBD1	TGTGCCAGCAGCGGACAGGACACCGGGGAGCTGTTTTTT	CASSGQDTGELFF
TRBV5-1	TRBJ2-2	many	TRBD2	TGCGCCAGCAGCTTGAGTTCGGCAGGACTAGGCGGGGAGCTGTTTTTT	CASSLSSAGLGGELFF
TRBV10-3	TRBJ2-6	.	.	TGTGCCATCAGTGCTCCGGGGGTCTCTGGGGCCAACGTCCTGACTTTC	CAISAPGVSGANVLTF
TRBV21-1	TRBJ2-7	many	.	TGTGCCAGAGGCTACGAGCAGTACTTC	CARGYEQYF
TRBV19	TRBJ2-5	many	.	TGTGCCAGTAGTGTACCGGGGGAACAAGAGACCCAGTACTTC	CASSVPGEQETQYF
TRBV20-1	TRBJ1-2	many	.	TGCAGTGCCAACAGGGTCGGGGGCTACACCTTC	CSANRVGGYTF
TRBV6-2/TRBV6-3	TRBJ2-7	many	TRBD2	TGTGCCAGCAGTTACGGACTAGCGGGAAACTACGAGCAGTACTTC	CASSYGLAGNYEQYF
TRBV28	TRBJ2-4	many	.	TGTGCCAGCATGATCCAGGGGGCCAAAAACATTCAGTACTTC	CASMIQGAKNIQYF
TRBV12-3/TRBV12-4	TRBJ1-3	many	.	TGTGCCAGCAGTCTAATGGGAAACACCATATATTTT	CASSLMGNTIYF
TRBV20-1	TRBJ2-7	.	TRBD1	TGCAGTGCTAGGGAGGACAGGGGGGCCTACGAGCAGTACTTC	CSAREDRGAYEQYF
TRBV2	TRBJ2-5	many	TRBD1	TGTGCCAGCAGTCGGGACAGGGCTCAAGAGACCCAGTACTTC	CASSRDRAQETQYF
TRBV21-1	TRBJ1-2	many	.	TGTGCCAGCACCCTCAAAGAGGGGGATGGCTACACCTTC	CASTLKEGDGYTF
TRBV29-1	TRBJ2-7	.	TRBD2	TGCAGCGCGCGGGGGGGGAGTACCTACGAGCAGTACTTC	CSARGGSTYEQYF
TRBV12-3/TRBV12-4	TRBJ2-3	many	.	TGTGCCAGCAGTTTTCCGGGACTCCCCACAGATACGCAGTATTTT	CASSFPGLPTDTQYF
TRBV24-1	TRBJ2-1	.	.	TGTGCCACCAGTGATGCGAGCAGAGGAGGCAATGAGCAGTTCTTC	CATSDASRGGNEQFF
TRBV10-3	TRBJ2-2	many	TRBD1	TGTGCCATCAGCTCGACAGGGAAAACCGGGGAGCTGTTTTTT	CAISSTGKTGELFF
TRBV7-2	TRBJ2-2	many	TRBD2	TGTGCCAGCAGCTCCCGTAGCGGGGGACAGAACACCGGGGAGCTGTTTTTT	CASSSRSGGQNTGELFF
TRBV6-2/TRBV6-3	TRBJ2-1	many	TRBD2	TGTGCCAGCAGTTACTCGTTGGCTAGCGGGAGGGACAATGAGCAGTTCTTC	CASSYSLASGRDNEQFF
TRBV7-9	TRBJ2-4	many	TRBD2	TGTGCCAGCAGCTTAGCAGCGGGGGGGCGACTTCAGTACTTC	CASSLAAGGRLQYF
TRBV2	TRBJ2-6	many	.	TGTGCCAGCAGTGTGGACGGACTCTCTGGGGCCAACGTCCTGACTTTC	CASSVDGLSGANVLTF
TRBV6-6	TRBJ1-2	many	.	TGTGCCAGCAGTTGGGACTTCTATGGCTACACCTTC	CASSWDFYGYTF
TRBV12-3/TRBV12-4	TRBJ2-3	once	.	TGTGCCAGCAGTTTGTCGGATACGCAGTATTTT	CASSLSDTQYF
TRBV7-3	TRBJ2-2	many	.	TGTGCCAGCAGCTTAGTAGGTCCCCCCGGCACCGGGGAGCTGTTTTTT	CASSLVGPPGTGELFF
TRBV5-1	TRBJ2-2	many	TRBD1	TGCGCCAGCAGCTCGAAACCCCCAGGGGGCGCGTCCGGGGAGCTGTTTTTT	CASSSKPPGGASGELFF
TRBV28	TRBJ2-4	many	.	TGTGCCAGCAGTTTGGGGGGAAACATTCAGTACTTC	CASSLGGNIQYF
TRBV5-1	TRBJ2-7	many	TRBD1	TGCGCCAGCAGCTCGCCCGAGACAGGGTTTTACGAGCAGTACTTC	CASSSPETGFYEQYF
TRBV7-8	TRBJ1-5	.	.	TGTGCCAGCGCTCGAGACGCAAGCAAACAGCCCCAGCATTTT	CASARDASKQPQHF
TRBV6-2/TRBV6-3	TRBJ2-7	many	TRBD1	TGTGCCAGCAGACAGGGACAGAACTACGAGCAGTACTTC	CASRQGQNYEQYF
TRBV28	TRBJ2-1	many	TRBD2	TGTGCCAGCAGCCCAACTAGCGGGAGTTTGGACGAGCAGTTCTTC	CASSPTSGSLDEQFF
TRBV5-4	TRBJ2-4	many	.	TGTGCCAGCAGCTTTGAGCTAGCCAAAAACATTCAGTACTTC	CASSFELAKNIQYF
TRBV21-1	TRBJ2-7	.	.	TGTGCCAGCAGCAAAGTAGGAACCAGCCCCTACGAGCAGTACTTC	CASSKVGTSPYEQYF
TRBV11-3	TRBJ2-3	many	.	TGTGCCAGCAGCCCCGAGGGGGGTAGCACAGATACGCAGTATTTT	CASSPEGGSTDTQYF
TRBV27	TRBJ2-3	.	TRBD2	TGTGCCAGCAGTAAGGCCGGGACTAGTTTCACAGATACGCAGTATTTT	CASSKAGTSFTDTQYF
TRBV20-1	TRBJ2-2	.	TRBD1	TGCAGGGCTAGACACTTCGGGACAGGGGCCAACACCGGGGAGCTGTTTTTT	CRARHFGTGANTGELFF
TRBV11-3	TRBJ2-3	many	.	TGTGCCAGCGGAGTAGGTGGGGGAACGCAGTATTTT	CASGVGGGTQYF
TRBV20-1	TRBJ2-3	many	TRBD2	TGCAGTGCTAGAGCCGACGGGCGGGGGAGCACAGATACGCAGTATTTT	CSARADGRGSTDTQYF
TRBV5-1	TRBJ2-7	many	TRBD1	TGCGCCAGCAGCTTGGTTCAGGGGGCCGAGCAGTACTTC	CASSLVQGAEQYF
TRBV6-1	TRBJ2-7	.	TRBD2	TGTGCCAGCAAAGGGCCAGGACTAGCGGGAGGCGAGCAGTACTTC	CASKGPGLAGGEQYF
TRBV12-3/TRBV12-4	TRBJ1-2	many	TRBD1	TGTGCCAGCAGCGAACAGGGGGCGGAGTATGGCTACACCTTC	CASSEQGAEYGYTF
TRBV5-1	TRBJ2-7	many	TRBD2	TGCGCCAGCAGCTCAGGACTAGCGGGAGCCTACGAGCAGTACTTC	CASSSGLAGAYEQYF
TRBV6-6	TRBJ2-2	few	.	.	CASNQVGATGELFFFF
TRBV19	TRBJ2-7	many	.	TGTGCCAGTAGTTTGGGGTCCCGCTACGAGCAGTACTTC	CASSLGSRYEQYF
TRBV9	TRBJ2-1	medium-sized	TRBD1	TGTGCCAGCAGCGAAACGGGACAGCCGGCCTACAATGAGCAGTTCTTC	CASSETGQPAYNEQFF
TRBV18	TRBJ2-7	many	.	TGTGCCAGCTCACCACCAGGCCTCTCCTACGAGCAGTACTTC	CASSPPGLSYEQYF
TRBV10-3	TRBJ2-1	many	TRBD1	TGTGCCATCAGATCAGACAGGGGAAACGACAATGAGCAGTTCTTC	CAIRSDRGNDNEQFF